Presented here are 17 T cell receptor beta chains from one specimen sequenced in a study of T cell changes during pregnancy in multiple sclerosis (dated by TCRdb to between 2018 and 2021). The library was obtained by the immunoSEQ multiplex PCR assay. As stored in TCRdb, this immuneACCESS dataset retains in-frame rearrangements with V and J assigned. A fraction of the clones does not appear; measured against another copy, unresolved V genes explain less than half of the discrepancy, and the remainder lacks a known reason. This sample holds more than 14,000 clones; about 86% were observed only once. 15% to 20% of the sample belongs to the ten largest clones. The sample here was CD8+ T cells from peripheral blood mononuclear cells, taken in the first trimester of pregnancy. The receptors were gathered from a female donor with multiple sclerosis, enrolled in a pregnancy study.

The genes are TRBV28 and TRBJ2-7, with D possibly matching TRBD2 (6 bases). The germline CDR1 and CDR2 sequences are MDHEN and SYDVKM. Trimming shortened V by 6 bases and J by 3 bases, and 9 bases separated the two germline ends. The length of the CDR3 is 12 residues. CDR3 sequence (DNA): TGTGCCAGCAGCCTGGGGGGCTACGAGCAGTACTTC. Amino acid sequence: CASSLGGYEQYF. The complete variable domain, with remaining parts taken from reference TRBV28 and TRBJ2-7, reads DVKVTQSSRYLVKRTGEKVFLECVQDMDHENMFWYRQDPGLGLRLIYFSYDVKMKEKGDIPEGYSVSREKKERFSLILESASTNQTSMYLCASSLGGYEQYFGPGTRLTVT.

A single count supports this clone. The chain carries TRBV6-4 and TRBJ2-3, with 12 bases lining up with TRBD2. This CDR3 has 15 amino acids. Germline loops: CDR1 MRHNA, CDR2 SNTAGT. J was trimmed by 4 bases and V by 3 bases; bases with no gene match: 2. CDR3 in amino acids: CASSESSGRADTQYF. The CDR3, as DNA: TGTGCCAGCAGTGAATCTAGCGGGAGGGCAGATACGCAGTATTTT.

The table lists this clone with a few counts. The V and J genes are TRBV5-4 and TRBJ1-1, with a tentative D call TRBD1 (6 bases). V lost 4 bases and J 2 bases, leaving 9 bases between the germline ends. This CDR3 contains 13 residues. The germline CDR1 and CDR2 sequences are SGHNT and YYREEE (reference sequence). For the CDR3, the DNA is TGTGCCAGCAGCGGCAGGGGAAACACTGAAGCTTTCTTT. It encodes CASSGRGNTEAFF. The variable domain in full, with the rest retrieved from reference TRBV5-4 and TRBJ1-1, is ETGVTQSPTHLIKTRGQQVTLRCSSQSGHNTVSWYQQALGQGPQFIFQYYREEENGRGNFPPRFSGLQFPNYSSELNVNALELDDSALYLCASSGRGNTEAFFGQGTRLTVV.

This clone was seen just once. A junction boundary mismatches the germline segment, possibly from a read error. This chain uses TRBV5-4 with TRBJ2-7; no clear D. The CDR3 sequence is 14 residues long. The germline gives CDR1 SGHNT, CDR2 YYREEE (reference sequence). CDR3 region: CASSLAGSSHEQYF. The DNA of the CDR3 is TGTGCCAGCAGCTTGGCAGGCTCCTCCCACGAGCAGTACTTC.

The rearrangement links TRBV5-1 to TRBJ1-2; 12 bases map to TRBD1. CDR1 and CDR2 (germline): SGHRS, YFSETQ. V shed 7 bases, J shed 4 bases, and the junction held 11 bases outside the gene matches. The CDR3 contains 16 residues. This CDR3 reads CASGVLGTGGSYGYTF. CDR3 DNA sequence: TGCGCCAGCGGAGTGCTGGGGACAGGGGGCTCCTATGGCTACACCTTC.

The gene calls are TRBV9 and TRBJ2-5; TRBD2 matches at 7 bases. After removal of 0 bases from V and 5 bases from J, the junction contained 7 bases not matched to a gene. The CDR3 has 15 residues. Germline CDR1 and CDR2: SGDLS and YYNGEE. Here the CDR3 reads CASSVGGTKGETQYF. In DNA form, the CDR3 reads TGTGCCAGCAGCGTAGGTGGGACTAAGGGGGAGACCCAGTACTTC.

The chain links TRBV21-1 to TRBJ1-3; TRBD1, the D gene given by the table, was not confirmed from the DNA. TRBV21-1 is marked as a pseudogene. The CDR3 totals 14 residues. CDR3 loop: CASVSNRGRNTIYF. CDR3 in DNA: TGTGCCAGCGTCTCAAACAGGGGAAGAAACACCATATATTTT.

This clone is categorized as medium-sized. The rearrangement uses TRBV13 and TRBJ2-7; no clear D. CDR3 length: 15 amino acids. Germline V gives CDR1 PRHDT, CDR2 FYEKMQ (reference sequence). V was trimmed by 2 bases and J by 6 bases, leaving 17 bases between them. The CDR3 DNA reads as TGTGCCAGCAGCTTATCTGTGAGCCTGAACCTCGAGCAGTACTTC. Amino acids: CASSLSVSLNLEQYF.

CDR3 nucleotides: TGTGCCAGCAGTGAGGTGGTCAGGGTGAACACTGAAGCTTTCTTT. It yields the protein CASSEVVRVNTEAFF. The chain links TRBV2 to TRBJ1-1, with D tentatively TRBD1 (5 bases). The CDR3 is 15 residues long. Trimming took 3 bases from V and 0 from J, leaving 11 bases between them. Germline-derived CDR1 and CDR2 are SNHLY and FYNNEI.

The chain couples TRBV7-8 to TRBJ2-3; D call uncertain. This CDR3 comprises 15 residues. V was shortened by 1 base and J by 2 bases, with 10 bases between the two germline ends. The germline gives CDR1 SGHVS, CDR2 FQNEAQ. CDR3 DNA: TGTGCCAGCAGCTTAGGGGCCGTACTCACAGATACGCAGTATTTT. Translated, it gives CASSLGAVLTDTQYF.

The genes are TRBV27 and TRBJ1-5; no clear D gene. The CDR3 totals 14 residues. Between the trimmed V and J ends, which lost 5 bases and 2 bases, there was a span of 10 bases. Germline loops: CDR1 MNHEY, CDR2 SMNVEV (reference sequence). CDR3 residues: CASSKFYGNQPQHF. CDR3 DNA: TGTGCCAGCAGTAAGTTCTACGGCAATCAGCCCCAGCATTTT.

This rearrangement joins TRBV13 to TRBJ2-5, with a weak D call TRBD1 (6 bases). Germline CDR1 reads PRHDT; CDR2 reads FYEKMQ (reference sequence). Trimming cost V 5 bases and J 6 bases, with 16 bases left between them. This CDR3 is 14 amino acids long. The CDR3 spells CASSPTGQSKTQYF. The CDR3 nucleotides are TGTGCCAGCAGCCCGACAGGTCAATCGAAGACCCAGTACTTC.

The CDR3 DNA reads as TGTGCCAGCAGCGCGACAGGGGCGAACACTGAAGCTTTCTTT. This codes for CASSATGANTEAFF. The V gene is TRBV9, the J gene TRBJ1-1; 8 nucleotides match TRBD1. Germline CDR1 SGDLS, CDR2 YYNGEE. The J segment lost 1 base and the V segment lost 3 bases, leaving 2 bases of the junction unmatched. The CDR3 contains 14 residues.

This clone qualifies as medium-sized. The rearrangement uses TRBV14 and TRBJ2-1, with 7 bases lining up with TRBD2. The CDR3 loop spans 16 amino acids. Trimming cost V 4 bases and J 3 bases; bases outside gene matches: 9. Germline CDR1 SGHDN, CDR2 FVKESK. The CDR3 DNA reads as TGTGCCAGCAGCCGGGCTAGCGGACGTCACTACAATGAGCAGTTCTTC. This encodes CASSRASGRHYNEQFF.

V gene TRBV4-1 combines with J gene TRBJ1-2, with a weak D call TRBD1 (6 bases). V was trimmed by 0 bases and J by 4 bases, leaving 18 bases between them. The CDR3 has 17 residues. Germline loops: CDR1 MGHRA, CDR2 YSYEKL. The DNA for the CDR3 is TGCGCCAGCAGCCAAGATTTCATGGCAGGGGATCCCTATGGCTACACCTTC. Protein sequence: CASSQDFMAGDPYGYTF.

The rearrangement joins TRBV7-9 to TRBJ1-2; TRBD1 is a possible D gene (6 bases). This CDR3 region has 13 residues. Per germline, CDR1 SEHNR and CDR2 FQNEAQ (reference sequence). The V and J ends lost 4 bases and 8 bases respectively, with 14 bases between them. The CDR3: CASSYYREKGYTF. CDR3 DNA sequence: TGTGCCAGCAGCTACTACAGGGAGAAAGGCTACACCTTC.

As to this clone: The sample carries other DNA sequences with the same CDR3. The rearrangement uses TRBV9 and TRBJ2-3; TRBD1 aligns across 7 bases. The CDR3 is made up of 15 amino acids. Germline loops: CDR1 SGDLS, CDR2 YYNGEE. J was trimmed by 0 bases and V by 0 bases; bases with no gene match: 1. The CDR3 region has the DNA TGTGCCAGCAGCGTAGAGGGACAGAGCACAGATACGCAGTATTTT. This codes for CASSVEGQSTDTQYF.